This T cell receptor beta chain derives from a study of T cell changes during pregnancy in multiple sclerosis. The method was immunoSEQ multiplex PCR; TCRdb's version includes in-frame clones alone and lacks a portion of them. This sample has 59,000 or so clones, with roughly 92% found just once. This receptor was taken from a female donor in good health, enrolled as a control in a pregnancy study. The specimen was peripheral blood, collected in the third trimester of pregnancy.

CDR3 bases: TGTGCCAGCAGCCAGGGTGGCCTGAACTACAATGAGCAGTTCTTC. Translated: CASSQGGLNYNEQFF. The V gene is TRBV5-6, the J gene TRBJ2-1; a weak D match, TRBD1 (5 bases). With 4 bases removed from V and 3 bases from J, the gap between germline ends came to 14 bases. The CDR3 extends over 15 amino acids. Germline loops: CDR1 SGHDT, CDR2 YYEEEE.